This TCR beta chain was found in a study of cytomegalovirus exposure and HLA in healthy donors. The primer mix had 60 Vbeta and 13 Jbeta primers. Only in-frame clones appear in the TCRdb table, and some are missing; sequencing was by immunoSEQ multiplex PCR. The repertoire includes approximately 210,000 clones, over 80% of them detected once, and roughly 10% sits in the top ten. Sequencing was done on a sample of PBMCs. This receptor was obtained from a woman aged 45-60 years in good health and CMV-seropositive.

CDR3 region: CASSQGTGGRATEQYF. CDR3 DNA sequence: TGCGCCAGCAGCCAAGGGACTGGGGGCAGGGCAACGGAGCAGTACTTC. The chain is built from TRBV4-3 and TRBJ2-7; perhaps TRBD1 as D (6 bases). The CDR3 extends over 16 amino acids. CDR1 LGHNA and CDR2 YSLEER come from the germline V gene. V gave up 1 base and J gave up 7 bases, with 20 bases separating them.